These T cell receptor beta chains were read from a single sample in a study of blood T cell repertoires in COVID-19. Clones were sequenced by immunoSEQ multiplex PCR, and TCRdb holds only the in-frame ones, with some missing. Among about 200,000 clones listed, 75% to 85% were seen once. Specimen: PBMCs or T cells enriched from blood (not recorded which). The receptors were gathered from a middle-aged woman with acute COVID-19. Both conserved end residues are part of each CDR3. A D gene is named only where the DNA matches it firmly. Not every row has a clone size; where given, it reads once, few, many or a size class.

TRBV28	.	TRBJ1-4	.	CASSPYATNEKLFF	TGTGCCAGCAGTCCTTATGCAACTAATGAAAAACTGTTTTTT
TRBV27	TRBD1	TRBJ1-1	.	CASSLGTGYLNTEAFF	TGTGCCAGCAGTTTAGGGACAGGGTACTTGAACACTGAAGCTTTCTTT
TRBV9	TRBD2	TRBJ2-1	.	CASSVAGTSRNEQFF	TGTGCCAGCAGCGTCGCCGGGACTAGCAGAAATGAGCAGTTCTTC
TRBV7-2	TRBD2	TRBJ2-3	once	CASSRGGGLGTDTQYF	TGTGCCAGCAGCCGCGGGGGGGGGCTCGGCACAGATACGCAGTATTTT
TRBV7-8	.	TRBJ1-3	.	CASSSQPRGAGNTIYF	TGTGCCAGCAGCTCACAACCCAGGGGCGCGGGAAACACCATATATTTT
TRBV7-8	.	TRBJ2-2	.	CASSPHRGRAPGELFF	TGTGCCAGCAGCCCCCATAGGGGGAGGGCCCCCGGGGAGCTGTTTTTT
TRBV28	TRBD1	TRBJ2-2	.	CASSFRTGGFGELFF	TGTGCCAGCAGTTTTAGGACAGGGGGCTTCGGGGAGCTGTTTTTT
TRBV19	TRBD1	TRBJ1-1	.	CASSMEFTGASTEAFF	TGTGCCAGTAGTATGGAATTTACAGGGGCGTCCACTGAAGCTTTCTTT
TRBV27	TRBD2	TRBJ2-1	.	CASSLTSGRREQFF	TGTGCCAGCAGTTTAACTAGCGGGAGACGTGAGCAGTTCTTC
TRBV15	TRBD1	TRBJ1-4	.	CATSRVGTEGEKLFF	TGTGCCACCAGCAGAGTAGGGACAGAGGGGGAAAAACTGTTTTTT
TRBV19	TRBD1	TRBJ1-1	.	CASSQDRGLTEAFF	TGTGCCAGTAGTCAAGACAGGGGGCTGACTGAAGCTTTCTTT
TRBV12-3/TRBV12-4	.	TRBJ1-1	.	CASSFRRDTEAFF	TGTGCCAGCAGTTTTAGACGGGACACTGAAGCTTTCTTT
TRBV9	.	TRBJ1-1	.	CASSVKGAATEAFF	TGTGCCAGCAGCGTAAAAGGGGCGGCCACTGAAGCTTTCTTT
TRBV28	.	TRBJ2-7	.	CASSGLPGLDEQYF	TGTGCCAGCAGTGGGCTGCCTGGGCTCGACGAGCAGTACTTC
TRBV11-1	TRBD2	TRBJ2-5	.	CASSRQPSSGKETQYF	TGTGCCAGCAGCCGGCAGCCGTCTAGCGGGAAGGAGACCCAGTACTTC
TRBV11-3	.	TRBJ2-2	.	CASSRTIAGELFF	TGTGCCAGTTCACGAACGATAGCCGGGGAGCTGTTTTTT
TRBV18	.	TRBJ1-5	.	CASSPGADNQPQHF	TGTGCCAGCTCACCAGGGGCCGACAATCAGCCCCAGCATTTT
TRBV27	.	TRBJ2-3	.	CARYTDTQYF	TGTGCCAGATACACAGATACGCAGTATTTT
TRBV14	TRBD1	TRBJ2-7	few	CASSQGRDRLYEQYF	TGTGCCAGCAGCCAAGGTAGGGACAGGCTGTACGAGCAGTACTTC
TRBV3-1/TRBV3-2	TRBD1	TRBJ1-2	.	CASSPVRDRGPGGYTF	TGTGCCAGCAGCCCGGTACGGGACAGGGGGCCGGGTGGCTACACCTTC
TRBV3-1/TRBV3-2	TRBD1	TRBJ1-1	.	CASSRGVWSGTEGPEAFF	TGTGCCAGCAGCCGGGGGGTGTGGTCCGGGACAGAGGGCCCTGAAGCTTTCTTT
TRBV5-1	.	TRBJ1-6	.	CASSLVGQGRNSPLHF	TGCGCCAGCAGCTTGGTAGGGCAAGGGAGGAATTCACCCCTCCACTTT
TRBV7-8	.	TRBJ1-1	.	CASSQGSNTEAFF	TGTGCCAGCAGCCAGGGGTCGAACACTGAAGCTTTCTTT
TRBV4-1	TRBD2	TRBJ2-5	.	CASSQHFVGTSGVEETQYF	TGCGCCAGCAGCCAACACTTCGTCGGGACTAGCGGGGTGGAAGAGACCCAGTACTTC
TRBV10-3	.	TRBJ1-3	.	CAIRLTTGPAGNTIYF	TGTGCCATCAGATTAACTACAGGGCCGGCTGGAAACACCATATATTTT
TRBV29-1	.	TRBJ2-1	.	CSHGQWGDHYNEQFF	TGCAGCCACGGGCAATGGGGGGACCACTACAATGAGCAGTTCTTC
TRBV7-9	TRBD1	TRBJ2-7	.	CASSHTGTALYEQYF	TGTGCCAGCAGCCATACCGGGACAGCTCTCTACGAGCAGTACTTC
TRBV6-5	TRBD1	TRBJ1-2	.	CASSSSSGQGYGYTF	TGTGCCAGCAGTTCGTCGAGCGGACAGGGCTATGGCTACACCTTC
TRBV2	.	TRBJ1-5	.	CASTQLGGKDQPQHF	TGTGCCAGCACGCAACTAGGGGGAAAGGATCAGCCCCAGCATTTT
TRBV19	.	TRBJ2-5	few	CASSIRFTGERHQETQYF	TGTGCCAGTAGTATTCGTTTCACAGGCGAACGGCACCAAGAGACCCAGTACTTC
TRBV11-2	TRBD2	TRBJ2-2	once	CASSLDRRGLAGAGTGELFF	TGTGCCAGCAGCTTAGATCGGCGGGGACTAGCGGGAGCGGGCACCGGGGAGCTGTTTTTT
TRBV9	TRBD1	TRBJ1-3	.	CASSPFDRASSGNTIYF	TGTGCCAGCAGCCCGTTTGACAGGGCCTCCTCTGGAAACACCATATATTTT
TRBV28	.	TRBJ2-5	.	CASRGPGQETQYF	TGTGCCAGCAGGGGTCCGGGGCAAGAGACCCAGTACTTC
TRBV19	TRBD2	TRBJ2-2	.	CASSIERGAGELFF	TGTGCCAGTAGTATTGAGCGGGGCGCCGGGGAGCTGTTTTTT
TRBV3-1/TRBV3-2	.	TRBJ2-6	.	CASSQDEGVSGANVLTF	TGTGCCAGCAGCCAAGACGAGGGGGTATCTGGGGCCAACGTCCTGACTTTC
TRBV4-1	TRBD2	TRBJ2-1	.	CASSTSGGSYNEQFF	TGCGCCAGCAGCACTAGCGGGGGCTCCTACAATGAGCAGTTCTTC
TRBV28	.	TRBJ1-4	.	CASRQILGEKLFF	TGTGCCAGCAGACAGATACTAGGTGAAAAACTGTTTTTT
TRBV19	TRBD2	TRBJ2-2	once	CASSMLGSGRRVTGELFF	TGTGCCAGTAGTATGTTAGGTAGCGGGCGAAGGGTCACCGGGGAGCTGTTTTTT
TRBV9	.	TRBJ1-1	.	CASSVGGSVRLNTEAFF	TGTGCCAGCAGCGTAGGAGGGTCAGTGCGTCTGAACACTGAAGCTTTCTTT
TRBV7-2	TRBD1	TRBJ1-2	.	CASRTGVNYGYTF	TGTGCCAGCCGAACAGGGGTAAACTATGGCTACACCTTC
TRBV6-5	TRBD1	TRBJ1-5	.	CASSRGLEQPQHF	TGTGCCAGCAGCAGGGGGTTGGAGCAGCCCCAGCATTTT
TRBV5-1	.	TRBJ1-2	.	CASSWGVQANYGYTF	TGCGCCAGCAGCTGGGGTGTACAGGCGAACTATGGCTACACCTTC